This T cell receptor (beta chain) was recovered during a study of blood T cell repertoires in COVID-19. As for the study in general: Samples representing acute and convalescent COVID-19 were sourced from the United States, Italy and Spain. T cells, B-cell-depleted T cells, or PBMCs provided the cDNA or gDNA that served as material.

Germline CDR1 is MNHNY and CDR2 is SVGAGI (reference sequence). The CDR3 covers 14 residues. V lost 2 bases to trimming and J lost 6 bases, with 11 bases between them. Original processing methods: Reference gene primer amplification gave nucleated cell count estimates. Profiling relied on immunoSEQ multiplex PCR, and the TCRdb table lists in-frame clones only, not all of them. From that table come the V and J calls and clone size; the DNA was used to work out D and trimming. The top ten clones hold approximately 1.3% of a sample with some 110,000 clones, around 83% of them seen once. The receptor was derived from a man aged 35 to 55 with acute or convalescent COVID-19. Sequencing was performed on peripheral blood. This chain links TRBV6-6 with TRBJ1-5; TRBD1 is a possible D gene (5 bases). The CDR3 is CASSYRAGFQPQHF. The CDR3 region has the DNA TGTGCCAGCAGTTACCGGGCAGGGTTTCAGCCCCAGCATTTT.